Sequencing of this T cell receptor (beta chain) was carried out in a study of cytomegalovirus exposure and HLA in healthy donors. Points from the study as a whole: In an earlier analysis, most TCR beta V segments were productive about 87% or about 30% of the time. Presence/absence comparisons presumed near-even sequencing depth among donors. Indistinguishability led to the exclusion of some V segments, TRBV6-2 and TRBV6-3 included. Later analysis demonstrated an association between a missense DCLRE1C variant and TCR beta V- and J-gene trimming.

Use of 60 Vbeta and 13 Jbeta primers characterized the PCR. Sequencing used immunoSEQ multiplex PCR; TCRdb keeps in-frame clones, though not all of them. The table has tens of thousands of clones, under 80% seen once. CDR3 length: 14 amino acids. The germline CDR1 and CDR2 sequences are LGHNA and YNFKEQ. The V segment lost 2 bases and the J segment 5 bases; nucleotides outside the gene matches: 5. On this clone itself: Its cognate antigen is unknown.

The chain links TRBV4-2 to TRBJ1-2; 7 bases align to TRBD1. Sequencing was carried out using PBMCs. This clonotype was sampled from a woman aged 30 to 39 in good health and CMV-seronegative. CDR3 in amino acids: CASSQPGQYYGYTF. CDR3 in DNA: TGTGCCAGCAGCCAACCGGGACAGTATTATGGCTACACCTTC.